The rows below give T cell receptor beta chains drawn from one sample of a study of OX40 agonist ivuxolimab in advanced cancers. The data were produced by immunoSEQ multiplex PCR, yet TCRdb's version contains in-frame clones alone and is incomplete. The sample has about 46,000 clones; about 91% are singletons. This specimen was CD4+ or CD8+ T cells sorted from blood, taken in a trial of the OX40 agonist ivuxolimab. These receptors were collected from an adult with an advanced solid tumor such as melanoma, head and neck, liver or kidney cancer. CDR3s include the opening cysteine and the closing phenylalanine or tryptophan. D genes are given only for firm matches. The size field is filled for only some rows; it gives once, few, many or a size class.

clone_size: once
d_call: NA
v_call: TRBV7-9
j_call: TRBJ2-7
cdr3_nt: TGTGCCAGCAGCTTAAACCGGAACGAGCAGTACTTC
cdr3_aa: CASSLNRNEQYF

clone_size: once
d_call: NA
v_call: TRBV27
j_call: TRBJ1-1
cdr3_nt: TGTGCCAGCAGTTCCGGGGGGGGCTTAGGCGGTGAAGCTTTCTTT
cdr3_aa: CASSSGGGLGGEAFF

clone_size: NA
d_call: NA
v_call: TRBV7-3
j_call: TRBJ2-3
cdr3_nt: TGTGCCAGCAGCTTAACAGGATGGGGTACGACAGATACGCAGTATTTT
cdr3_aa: CASSLTGWGTTDTQYF

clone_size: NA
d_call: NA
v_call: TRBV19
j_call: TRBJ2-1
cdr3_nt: TGTGCCAGTAGCATAATGGCGGGGGACAACTACAATGAGCAGTTCTTC
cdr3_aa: CASSIMAGDNYNEQFF

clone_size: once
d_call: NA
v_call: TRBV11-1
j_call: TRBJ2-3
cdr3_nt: TGTGCCAGCGCCACCCCGAGGGGAGTCACAGATACGCAGTATTTT
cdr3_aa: CASATPRGVTDTQYF

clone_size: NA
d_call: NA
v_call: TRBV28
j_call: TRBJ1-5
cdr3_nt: TGTGCCAGCAGTAACCTGGGTCCCCCAAATCAGCCCCAGCATTTT
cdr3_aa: CASSNLGPPNQPQHF

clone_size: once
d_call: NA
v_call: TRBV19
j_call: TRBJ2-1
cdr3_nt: TGTGCCAGTACCCCGGGGGAGTTCTACAATGAGCAGTTCTTC
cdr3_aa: CASTPGEFYNEQFF

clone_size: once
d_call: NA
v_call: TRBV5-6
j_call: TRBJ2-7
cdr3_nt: TGTGCCAGCAGTGGGTTACCGGAAGGGGGGATATCCTACGAGCAGTACTTC
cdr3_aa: CASSGLPEGGISYEQYF

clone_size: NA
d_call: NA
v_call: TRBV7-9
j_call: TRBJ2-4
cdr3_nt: TGTGCCAGCAGCCCAGAGGGCAAAAACATTCAGTACTTC
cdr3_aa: CASSPEGKNIQYF

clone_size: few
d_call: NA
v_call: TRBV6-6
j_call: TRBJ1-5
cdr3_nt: TGTGCCAGCAGTTACTCCAATAGCAATCAGCCCCAGCATTTT
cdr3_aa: CASSYSNSNQPQHF

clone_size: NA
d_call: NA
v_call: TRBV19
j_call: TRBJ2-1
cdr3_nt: TGTGCCAGTAGTAGGAGGGCCGGGGACAATGAGCAGTTCTTC
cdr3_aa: CASSRRAGDNEQFF

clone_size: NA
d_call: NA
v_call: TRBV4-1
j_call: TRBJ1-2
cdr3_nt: TGCGCCAGCAGCCAGGGGGTTAACTATGGCTACACCTTC
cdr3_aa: CASSQGVNYGYTF

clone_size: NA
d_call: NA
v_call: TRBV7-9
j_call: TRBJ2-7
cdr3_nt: TGTGCCAGCAGTCCCGACACCACCCAGGGCTACGAGCAGTACTTC
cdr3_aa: CASSPDTTQGYEQYF

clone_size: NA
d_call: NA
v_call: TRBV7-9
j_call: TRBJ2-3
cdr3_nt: TGTGCCAGCAGTTCCCTCTTAAACGGAGATACGCAGTATTTT
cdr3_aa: CASSSLLNGDTQYF

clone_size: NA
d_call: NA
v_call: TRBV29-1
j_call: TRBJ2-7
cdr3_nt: TGCAGCGGGAAACAGGGAGACGAGCAGTACTTC
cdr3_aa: CSGKQGDEQYF

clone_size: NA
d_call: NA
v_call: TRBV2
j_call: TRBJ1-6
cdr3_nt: TGTGCCAGCATCTACGGGACCGGTTCTTACTTT
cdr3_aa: CASIYGTGSYF

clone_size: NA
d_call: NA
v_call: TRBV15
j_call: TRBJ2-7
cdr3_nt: TGTGCCACCAGCAGTAGGTTCTCCTACGAGCAGTACTTC
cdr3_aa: CATSSRFSYEQYF

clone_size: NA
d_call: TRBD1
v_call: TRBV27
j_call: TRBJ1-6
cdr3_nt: TGTGCCAGCAGCTACTCCGGGACAGGGTATAATTCACCCCTCCACTTT
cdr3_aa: CASSYSGTGYNSPLHF

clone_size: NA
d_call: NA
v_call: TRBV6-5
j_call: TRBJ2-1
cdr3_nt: TGTGCCAGCAGTTACGGCGTCAATGAGCAGTTCTTC
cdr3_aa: CASSYGVNEQFF

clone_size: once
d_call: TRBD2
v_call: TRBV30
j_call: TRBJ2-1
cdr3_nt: TGTGCCTGGGGAGGGTCGGGACTAGCCGGCAATGAGCAGTTCTTC
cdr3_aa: CAWGGSGLAGNEQFF

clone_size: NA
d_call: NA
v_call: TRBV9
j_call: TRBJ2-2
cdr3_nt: TGTGCCAGCGGCGGGGCGCTTGGCGGGGAGCTGTTTTTT
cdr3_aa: CASGGALGGELFF

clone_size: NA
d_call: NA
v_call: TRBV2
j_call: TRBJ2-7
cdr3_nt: TGTGCCATCAACCAGGGAGGACCCTCCTACGAGCAGTACTTC
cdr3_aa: CAINQGGPSYEQYF

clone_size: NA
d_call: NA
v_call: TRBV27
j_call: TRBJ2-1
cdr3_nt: TGTGCCAGCATCGCGCAGGGTATATCCTTCAATGAGCAGTTCTTC
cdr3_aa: CASIAQGISFNEQFF

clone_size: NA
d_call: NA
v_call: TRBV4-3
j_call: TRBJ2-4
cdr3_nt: TGCGCCAGCAGCCAAGGGGCAGATAGAGCCAAAAACATTCAGTACTTC
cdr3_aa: CASSQGADRAKNIQYF